This T cell receptor beta chain is drawn from a study of blood T cell repertoires in COVID-19. For the study at large: From T cells, B-cell-depleted T cells, or PBMCs came the material, which was cDNA or gDNA.

Authors' methods: Amplification from reference gene primers served as the basis for estimated nucleated cell counts. Method: immunoSEQ multiplex PCR; TCRdb's copy keeps in-frame clones and lacks some. The DNA was the basis for D and trimming; V, J and clone size are from that table. This table has over 130,000 clones, approximately 86% appearing once. V shed 0 bases and J 7 bases; nucleotides not matched to a gene: 16. Looked up from germline, CDR1 is SGHTA and CDR2 is FQGNSA. The CDR3 extends over 20 amino acids. The chain has TRBV7-2 and TRBJ1-6; 9 bases fit TRBD1. The origin of this receptor is a woman in her fifties or sixties with active or convalescent COVID-19. Material for sequencing was peripheral blood. The CDR3 loop is CASSLAFRDRARVGNSPLHF. The CDR3 DNA sequence: TGTGCCAGCAGCTTAGCATTCCGGGACAGGGCAAGAGTAGGGAATTCACCCCTCCACTTT.